This TCR beta chain comes out of a study of blood T cell repertoires in COVID-19. For the study at large: The United States, Italy and Spain supplied acute and convalescent COVID-19 samples. In each case, the material was cDNA or gDNA derived from T cells, B-cell-depleted T cells, or PBMCs.

As processed by the authors: Nucleated cell number was recorded as an estimate derived from reference gene primer amplification. Assay used: immunoSEQ multiplex PCR; TCRdb lists only in-frame clones, some missing. V, J and clone size are those of that table, while D and trimming were read from the DNA. The repertoire holds approximately 300,000 clones, with about 89% as singletons. This CDR3 is 13 amino acids long. Trimming stripped 2 bases from V and 5 bases from J, with 6 bases between. Germline V gene lookup returns CDR1 SGHAT and CDR2 FQNNGV. Material: peripheral blood. The receptor was derived from a middle-aged man with acute or convalescent COVID-19. J is TRBJ2-2 and V is TRBV11-2; D uncertain. The CDR3 DNA reads TGTGCCAGCAGCTTATCGGTAACCGGGGAGCTGTTTTTT. Translation gives CASSLSVTGELFF.